The TCR beta chain described here comes from a study of blood T cells in healthy people across ages. Roughly 10 milliliters of peripheral blood were drawn from each donor. Alongside a J-beta primer mix, a sample-barcoded 5' primer served in a second PCR lasting roughly 6 to 11 cycles. A template-switch adaptor with 12 random nucleotides tagged each cDNA molecule. TCRdb re-analysed the 5' RACE reads in MiXCR, keeping a single row per CDR3 protein. Here the sample spans more than 500,000 distinct CDR3 sequences, around a quarter being singletons. A few counts support this clonotype. Its antigen is undetermined. Study-level findings and limits: Roughly linear age-related decline in beta diversity appeared, significant by age around 42.

V was pared by 3 bases and J by 3 bases, with 11 bases between. The CDR3 is made up of 14 amino acids. Germline lookup yields CDR1 SQVTM and CDR2 ANQGSEA. In addition, the sample was reused for a study of T cells of mothers and their children. That work states: Related and unrelated pairs show TCR recombination output that thymic selection shapes similarly.

This clonotype was sampled from a boy aged 2-15 years in good health. The chain uses TRBV29-1 and TRBJ2-2, with D unclear. The specimen was blood. CDR3: CSVETGWDTGELFF. The CDR3 coding sequence is TGCAGCGTTGAGACCGGGTGGGACACCGGGGAGCTGTTTTTT.